Here is one T cell receptor (beta chain) with its context. The antigen remains undetermined. The junction and the germline gene differ at one end; a read error may be behind it. This sample is drawn from a study of OX40 agonist ivuxolimab in advanced cancers. For the study at large: The diagnoses of dose-escalation patients were hepatocellular carcinoma, melanoma, renal cell or head and neck cancer. Eligibility admitted prior anti-PD-1, anti-PD-L1 or anti-CTLA-4 therapy; about 42% had some.

Study-wide results and limits: Clonal expansion from baseline to week 6 occurred in both CD4+ and CD8+ T cells. Low normalized clonal expansion also occurred in some nonresponding patients.

Profiling relied on immunoSEQ multiplex PCR, and the TCRdb table lists in-frame clones only, not all of them. Of about 61,000 clones listed, roughly 84% were seen once; the top ten hold approximately 0.57%. Sample: CD4+ or CD8+ T cells sorted from blood, taken in a trial of the OX40 agonist ivuxolimab. This sequence was found in an adult with an advanced solid tumor such as melanoma, head and neck, liver or kidney cancer.

The CDR3 here is CASSFARIYEQYF. For the CDR3, the DNA is TGTGCTAGCAGCTTCGCCCGGATCTACGAGCAGTACTTC. The V gene is TRBV7-7, the J gene TRBJ2-7, with D hard to call. Germline lookup yields CDR1 SSHAT and CDR2 FNYEAQ (reference sequence). The CDR3 loop spans 13 amino acids.